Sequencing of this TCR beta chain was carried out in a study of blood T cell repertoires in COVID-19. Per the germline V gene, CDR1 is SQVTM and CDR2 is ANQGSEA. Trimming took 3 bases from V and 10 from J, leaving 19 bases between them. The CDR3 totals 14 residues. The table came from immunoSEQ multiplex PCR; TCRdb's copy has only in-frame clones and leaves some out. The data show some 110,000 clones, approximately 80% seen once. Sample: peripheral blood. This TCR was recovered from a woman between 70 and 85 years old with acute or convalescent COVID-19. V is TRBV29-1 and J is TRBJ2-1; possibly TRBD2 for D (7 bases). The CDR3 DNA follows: TGCAGCGTTGAGGGAAAAGGGGGGGCGTGGGAGCAGTTCTTC. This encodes CSVEGKGGAWEQFF.